The sequence of this T cell receptor beta chain was determined in a study of blood T cell repertoires in COVID-19. Study-level background: Sources were T cells, B-cell-depleted T cells, or PBMCs; the material itself was cDNA or gDNA.

Cohort assignment relied on participant-reported clinical history. The CDR3 consists of 20 residues. Clones were sequenced by immunoSEQ multiplex PCR, and TCRdb holds only the in-frame ones, with some missing. The data contain under 350,000 clones, approximately 86% of them singletons. The specimen was PBMCs or T cells enriched from blood (not recorded which). The clonotype comes from a woman aged 40 to 50 with acute COVID-19. This chain uses TRBV21-1 with TRBJ2-1; no check of the table's D call, TRBD2, against the DNA was made. TRBV21-1 is termed a pseudogene. CDR3 amino acids: CASSKLGWVDLAGLEGEQFF. The CDR3 region has the DNA TGTGCCAGCAGCAAACTTGGGTGGGTAGACCTGGCGGGCTTAGAGGGTGAGCAGTTCTTC.